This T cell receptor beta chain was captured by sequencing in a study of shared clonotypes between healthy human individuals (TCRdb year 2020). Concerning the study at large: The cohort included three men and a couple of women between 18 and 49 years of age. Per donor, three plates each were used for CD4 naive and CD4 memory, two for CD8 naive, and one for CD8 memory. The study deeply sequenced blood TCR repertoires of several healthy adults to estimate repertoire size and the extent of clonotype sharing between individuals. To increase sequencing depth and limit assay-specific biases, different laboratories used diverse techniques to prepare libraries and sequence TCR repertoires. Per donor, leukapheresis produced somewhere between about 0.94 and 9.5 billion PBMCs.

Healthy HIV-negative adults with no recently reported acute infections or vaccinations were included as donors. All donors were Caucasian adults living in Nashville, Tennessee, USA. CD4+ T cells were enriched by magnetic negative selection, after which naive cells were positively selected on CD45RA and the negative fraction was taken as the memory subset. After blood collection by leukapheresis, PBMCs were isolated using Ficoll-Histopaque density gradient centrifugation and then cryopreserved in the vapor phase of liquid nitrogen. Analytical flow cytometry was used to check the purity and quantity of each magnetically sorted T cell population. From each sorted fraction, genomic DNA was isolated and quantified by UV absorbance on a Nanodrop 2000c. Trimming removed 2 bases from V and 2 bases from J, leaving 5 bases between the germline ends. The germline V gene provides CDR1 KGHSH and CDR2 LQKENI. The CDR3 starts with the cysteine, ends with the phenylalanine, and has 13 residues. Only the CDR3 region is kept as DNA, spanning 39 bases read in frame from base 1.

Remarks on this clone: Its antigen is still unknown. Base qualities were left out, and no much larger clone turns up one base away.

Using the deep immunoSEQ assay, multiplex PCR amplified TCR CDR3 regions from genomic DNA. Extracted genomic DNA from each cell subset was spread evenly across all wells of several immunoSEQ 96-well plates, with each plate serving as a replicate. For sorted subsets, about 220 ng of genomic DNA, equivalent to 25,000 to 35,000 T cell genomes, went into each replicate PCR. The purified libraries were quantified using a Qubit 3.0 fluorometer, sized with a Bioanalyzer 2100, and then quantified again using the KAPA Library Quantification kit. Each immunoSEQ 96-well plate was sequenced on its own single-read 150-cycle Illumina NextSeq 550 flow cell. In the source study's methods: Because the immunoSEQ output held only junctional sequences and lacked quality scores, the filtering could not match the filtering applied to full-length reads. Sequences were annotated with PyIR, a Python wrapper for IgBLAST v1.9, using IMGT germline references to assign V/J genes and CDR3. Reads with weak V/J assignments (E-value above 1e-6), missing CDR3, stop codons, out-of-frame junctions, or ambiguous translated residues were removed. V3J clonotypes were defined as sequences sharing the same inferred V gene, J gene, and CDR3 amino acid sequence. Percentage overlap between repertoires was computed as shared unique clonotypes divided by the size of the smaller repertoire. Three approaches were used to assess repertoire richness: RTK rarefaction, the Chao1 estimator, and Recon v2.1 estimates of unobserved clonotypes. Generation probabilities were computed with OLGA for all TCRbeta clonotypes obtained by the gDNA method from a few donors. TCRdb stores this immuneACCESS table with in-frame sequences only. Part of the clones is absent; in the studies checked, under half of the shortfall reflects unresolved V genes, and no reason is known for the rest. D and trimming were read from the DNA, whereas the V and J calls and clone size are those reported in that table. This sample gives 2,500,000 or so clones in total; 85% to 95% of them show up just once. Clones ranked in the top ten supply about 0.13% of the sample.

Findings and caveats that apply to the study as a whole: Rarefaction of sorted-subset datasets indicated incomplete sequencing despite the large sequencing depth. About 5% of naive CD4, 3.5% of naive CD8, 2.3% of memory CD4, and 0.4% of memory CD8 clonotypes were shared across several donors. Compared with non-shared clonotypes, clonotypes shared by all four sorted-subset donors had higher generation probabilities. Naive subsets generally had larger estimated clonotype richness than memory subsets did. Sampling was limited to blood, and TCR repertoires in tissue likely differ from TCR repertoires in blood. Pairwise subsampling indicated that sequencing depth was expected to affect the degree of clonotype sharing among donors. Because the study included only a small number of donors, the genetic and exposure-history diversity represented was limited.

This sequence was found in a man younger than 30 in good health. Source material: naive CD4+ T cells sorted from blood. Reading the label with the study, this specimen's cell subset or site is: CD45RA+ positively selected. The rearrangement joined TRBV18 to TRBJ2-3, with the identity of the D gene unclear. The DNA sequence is TGTGCCAGCTCACCAAATCCCACAGATACGCAGTATTTT. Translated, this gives CASSPNPTDTQYF.